This T cell receptor beta chain was sequenced for a study of blood T cell repertoires in COVID-19 (dated by TCRdb to 2020 to 2021). A note on the overall study: Collaborator samples came from the United States, Italy and Spain and covered acute and convalescent phases of COVID-19. Nearly every sample came with metadata listing a de-identified subject ID, COVID-19 status, age in years and sex. The prospective study material was composed of cDNA or gDNA derived from T cells, B-cell-depleted T cells, or PBMCs. The dataset comprised deeply sampled blood TCRbeta repertoires from subjects exposed to, actively infected with, or recovered from COVID-19. Where HLA class I and class II types were available, the types were taken from metadata supplied by the sample provider, not from assay-based typing. The repertoires were released in a freely available public database intended as a resource for research on the immune response to SARS-CoV-2. Samples were obtained from the ongoing ImmuneRACE study (first 160 participants) and from 1,254 subjects provided by 6 global collaborators.

General conclusions and limits of the study: Clinical and demographic metadata were provided uncurated, with the amount varying by source and participant.

The CDR3 covers 15 residues, taking in both the cysteine and the phenylalanine. The entry retains the CDR3 DNA only, 45 bases that are in frame from base 1. CDR1 and CDR2 were assigned from the germline V gene as SGHTA and FQGNSA. V is shortened by 4 bases, J by 4 bases, and the region joining them spans 16 bases. Whole blood was collected in K2EDTA tubes by collaborating institutions according to the institutions' own protocols. For TCRbeta analysis, collaborators shipped samples as frozen whole blood, isolated PBMCs, or DNA extracted from either of those sample types. With respect to this clone: What this receptor recognizes is not known. Base qualities were left out, and no much larger clone turns up one base away.

TCRbeta CDR3 regions were amplified from genomic DNA by means of the immunoSEQ Assay, a bias-controlled multiplex PCR. In the paper's pipeline: Nucleated cell counts per sample were estimated from amplification of reference gene primers within the assay. To quantify the absolute abundance of each unique TCRbeta CDR3 rearrangement, sequence reads were collapsed and filtered. For each sample, productive Simpson clonality was calculated as the square root of Simpson's diversity index over productive rearrangements. Held by TCRdb, this immuneACCESS table contains in-frame sequences only and omits some clones. Under half of the omission traces to an unresolved V gene where checked; the cause of the rest is unknown. V and J calls and clone size come straight from that table; D and trimming were deduced from the DNA. The table for this sample lists about 91,000 clones; approximately 77% of them were counted only once. In total, the top ten clones hold around 10% of the sample.

The chain was built from TRBV7-2 and TRBJ1-2; TRBD1 is possibly the D segment (5 matching bases). This TCR was recovered from a woman of 80 years or more with acute or convalescent COVID-19. The sequencing input was peripheral blood. The nucleotide sequence reads TGTGCCAGCAGCTCCCGAGAGACAGTTCTCTATGGCTACACCTTC. Translated, this gives CASSSRETVLYGYTF.